This T cell receptor beta chain was identified during a study of cytomegalovirus exposure and HLA in healthy donors. Study-level information: Early release data held roughly 90 million unique TCRs from HLA-typed donors.

PCR amplification relied on 60 Vbeta primers (plus 13 Jbeta primers). Method: immunoSEQ multiplex PCR; TCRdb's copy keeps in-frame clones and lacks some. The sample lists approximately 130,000 clones; roughly four fifths were seen once. The germline gives CDR1 MNHNS, CDR2 SASEGT. This CDR3 comprises 18 residues. In regard to this clone: The junction differs from germline at one of its ends, possibly a read error.

V and J are TRBV6-1 and TRBJ2-6; TRBD1 aligns across 7 bases. The clonotype was recovered from a man aged 35 to 55 in good health and CMV-seronegative. The sample comprised PBMCs. The CDR3 loop reads CASSVTGTDRSGANVLAF. The CDR3 DNA sequence: TGTGCCAGCAGTGTTACCGGGACAGACCGCTCTGGGGCCAACGTCCTGGCTTTC.